This is a list of T cell receptor beta chains from one sample in a study of identical twins' blood T cells. TCRdb reprocessed the 5' RACE reads via MiXCR and lists one record per CDR3 protein. The table includes 350,000 to 450,000 distinct CDR3 sequences, about 28% detected once. Sequenced material: PBMCs. The receptors originated from a woman aged 18-50 years in good health. CDR3s leave out the opening cysteine and the closing phenylalanine or tryptophan. D genes are given only for firm matches. Part of the rows lack a size; the others show once, few, many or a class for expanded clones.

abundance	d_gene	v_gene	j_gene	CDR3aa
.	.	TRBV7-9	TRBJ2-7	ASSFDGEQY
.	.	TRBV20-1	TRBJ2-1	SASPPLAWYEQF
.	.	TRBV6-5	TRBJ2-3	ASSYRTTDTQY
.	.	TRBV29-1	TRBJ2-7	SVGFDRIYEQY
few	TRBD1	TRBV12-5	TRBJ2-2	ASGLGQGRTGELF
many	.	TRBV12-3/TRBV12-4	TRBJ2-1	ASNIKGGSLNEQF
.	TRBD2	TRBV6-2/TRBV6-3	TRBJ2-7	AIQTSGGYEQY
.	.	TRBV9	TRBJ1-1	ASSVGPTTDTEAF
few	.	TRBV4-2	TRBJ2-3	ASSQELAARTDTQY
.	.	TRBV4-1	TRBJ1-2	ASSQGEERSYT
few	.	TRBV10-3	TRBJ1-1	AISVSGNTEAF
.	.	TRBV12-3/TRBV12-4	TRBJ1-2	ASSFGGRGYGYT
few	.	TRBV7-6	TRBJ2-1	ASSLGGVNEQF
.	TRBD1	TRBV7-9	TRBJ1-3	ASSSLTGGAGGNTIY
few	TRBD1	TRBV7-9	TRBJ2-3	ASGAGTASTDTQY
once	.	TRBV6-5	TRBJ2-7	ASSYYIGTYEQY
.	TRBD1	TRBV11-2	TRBJ1-5	ASSLGPLTGGQQPQH
few	.	TRBV5-1	TRBJ2-1	ASSLPALYNEQF
.	TRBD2	TRBV5-1	TRBJ2-1	ASSLDSSGGDYNEQF
few	.	TRBV7-6	TRBJ1-3	ASSLNPAGQLVSGNTIY
few	TRBD1	TRBV14	TRBJ1-1	ASSSEQGSTEAF
few	TRBD2	TRBV5-1	TRBJ2-1	ASSLTGTSTYNEQF
few	.	TRBV19	TRBJ1-1	ASRTPGLPTDEAF
few	TRBD2	TRBV11-2	TRBJ2-1	ASSSATSGTYNEQF
few	.	TRBV6-1	TRBJ2-1	ASSASRGSNEQF
.	TRBD1	TRBV7-9	TRBJ2-3	ASSQGVTDTQY
.	.	TRBV27	TRBJ2-1	ASSSDSRSGYEQF
.	.	TRBV20-1	TRBJ2-4	SARETRENIQY
.	.	TRBV4-2	TRBJ1-5	ASSQDWERGGNQPQH
.	.	TRBV29-1	TRBJ1-1	SVRRGGTEAF
.	.	TRBV20-1	TRBJ2-7	SARRTPEPDEQY
.	.	TRBV20-1	TRBJ1-1	SALQGFITEAF
.	.	TRBV18	TRBJ1-1	ASSLGGASNTEAF
few	TRBD2	TRBV5-1	TRBJ2-7	ASSLAGTSRYEQY
.	.	TRBV7-2	TRBJ2-1	ASSLVSRDQEQF
.	.	TRBV5-1	TRBJ1-4	ASSGGTHEKLF
few	TRBD2	TRBV6-2/TRBV6-3	TRBJ2-3	ASSAGADTQY
.	.	TRBV5-6	TRBJ2-1	ASSLVSSEQF
.	.	TRBV6-5	TRBJ2-7	ASTQGASSSYEQY
.	.	TRBV10-3	TRBJ1-3	AISKGQLSSGNTIY
.	.	TRBV27	TRBJ2-1	ASSLAGFRNEQF
many	.	TRBV20-1	TRBJ1-1	SARDQPRQANTEAF
few	TRBD1	TRBV10-3	TRBJ2-1	AISAGTGVNNEQF
.	TRBD2	TRBV6-2/TRBV6-3	TRBJ2-7	ASMAGGLSYEQY
few	.	TRBV5-6	TRBJ1-1	ASSFFGVTEAF
many	.	TRBV5-1	TRBJ1-1	ASSLRSGESEAF
few	TRBD2	TRBV5-1	TRBJ2-1	ASSFWKGRASGRVNEQF
many	.	TRBV7-6	TRBJ2-3	ASSRRFTDTQY
many	.	TRBV29-1	TRBJ2-7	SVEGSSPYEQY
.	.	TRBV5-8	TRBJ1-6	ASSLLEGLTPLH